This record looks at one T cell receptor (beta chain) sequence and its context. RNA extraction was followed by reverse transcription into cDNA, which acted as the sequencing template. Libraries were prepared by immunoSEQ multiplex PCR; TCRdb keeps only in-frame clonotypes and omits some of them. In the table there are hundreds of thousands of clones, more than 45% of which are singletons. These data come from a study of CD8+ T cells in alopecia areata. The CDR3 spans 15 residues. The V end lost 4 bases, the J end lost 11 bases, and 22 bases lay between the germline ends. Germline V lookup: CDR1 SGHTA, CDR2 FQGNSA.

Sequences were derived from CD4+ T cells sorted from blood, sampled at week 0. The genes are TRBV7-2 and TRBJ2-3; tentative D call: TRBD2 (6 bases). This sequence originates from a human donor with alopecia areata. CDR3 amino acids: CASSSWTDLRGRQYF. DNA of the CDR3: TGTGCCAGCAGCTCCTGGACGGACTTACGGGGGAGGCAGTATTTT.